A selection of T cell receptor beta chains follows, all from one sample in a study of T-cell memory formation after mild COVID-19. A single record per CDR3 protein comes from TCRdb applying MiXCR to the 5' RACE reads. Of nearly 110,000 distinct CDR3 sequences in the sample, 13% to 15% were seen once. Sequencing input: PBMCs or a T cell subset sorted from them (not recorded which). The origin of the receptors is a man aged 18 to 29 who had mild COVID-19 (a few samples of this study predate the infection). Cell type and time point are not known. Each CDR3 is given with its conserved first and last residue. The D gene is left open where the match is weak. Only part of the rows carry a size: once, few, many, or a class if the clone is expanded.

cdr3_aa: CASSSADRELNEQYF
cdr3_nt: TGCGCCAGCAGCTCCGCGGACAGGGAGTTAAACGAGCAGTACTTC
v_call: TRBV5-1
clone_size: few
cdr3_length: 15
d_call: TRBD1
j_call: TRBJ2-7

cdr3_aa: CASSTKALGAHPGSTDTQYF
cdr3_nt: TGTGCCAGCTCCACCAAAGCACTAGGGGCCCATCCTGGAAGCACAGATACGCAGTATTTT
v_call: TRBV18
clone_size: few
cdr3_length: 20
d_call: -
j_call: TRBJ2-3

cdr3_aa: CSLGGSTEAFF
cdr3_nt: TGCAGTCTCGGGGGATCCACTGAAGCTTTCTTT
v_call: TRBV29-1
clone_size: -
cdr3_length: 11
d_call: -
j_call: TRBJ1-1

cdr3_aa: CSDGSGYTF
cdr3_nt: TGCAGTGACGGTAGCGGCTACACCTTC
v_call: TRBV20-1
clone_size: -
cdr3_length: 9
d_call: -
j_call: TRBJ1-2

cdr3_aa: CASRDVDRPANTGELFF
cdr3_nt: TGTGCCAGCAGGGACGTGGACAGACCCGCGAACACCGGGGAGCTGTTTTTT
v_call: TRBV2
clone_size: few
cdr3_length: 17
d_call: -
j_call: TRBJ2-2

cdr3_aa: CASSQDLGRTETQYF
cdr3_nt: TGTGCCAGCAGCCAAGATCTCGGGCGTACCGAGACCCAGTACTTC
v_call: TRBV4-2
clone_size: few
cdr3_length: 15
d_call: -
j_call: TRBJ2-5

cdr3_aa: CASSPDWYGYTF
cdr3_nt: TGTGCCAGCAGCCCCGACTGGTATGGCTACACCTTC
v_call: TRBV7-9
clone_size: -
cdr3_length: 12
d_call: -
j_call: TRBJ1-2

cdr3_aa: CASSFQGWELFF
cdr3_nt: TGTGCCAGCAGCTTCCAGGGGTGGGAGCTGTTTTTT
v_call: TRBV5-5
clone_size: -
cdr3_length: 12
d_call: -
j_call: TRBJ2-2

cdr3_aa: CASSLGTGGGTEAFF
cdr3_nt: TGTGCCAGCAGCTTAGGAACTGGGGGAGGCACTGAAGCTTTCTTT
v_call: TRBV7-6
clone_size: -
cdr3_length: 15
d_call: -
j_call: TRBJ1-1

cdr3_aa: CASSVGFEAFF
cdr3_nt: TGTGCCAGCAGCGTAGGTTTTGAAGCTTTCTTT
v_call: TRBV9
clone_size: once
cdr3_length: 11
d_call: -
j_call: TRBJ1-1

cdr3_aa: CASTGTAYTGELFF
cdr3_nt: TGCGCCAGCACCGGGACCGCCTACACCGGGGAGCTGTTTTTT
v_call: TRBV5-1
clone_size: many
cdr3_length: 14
d_call: -
j_call: TRBJ2-2

cdr3_aa: CASSTPQGNEQFF
cdr3_nt: TGCGCCAGCAGCACCCCTCAGGGGAATGAGCAGTTCTTC
v_call: TRBV5-1
clone_size: -
cdr3_length: 13
d_call: -
j_call: TRBJ2-1

cdr3_aa: CASSDSSSEWETQYF
cdr3_nt: TGTGCCAGCAGTGACTCGAGTTCTGAGTGGGAGACCCAGTACTTC
v_call: TRBV6-4
clone_size: once
cdr3_length: 15
d_call: -
j_call: TRBJ2-5

cdr3_aa: CASSQGWAEITRRNYGYTF
cdr3_nt: TGTGCCAGCAGCCAAGGCTGGGCAGAGATAACACGTAGAAACTATGGCTACACCTTC
v_call: TRBV4-2
clone_size: -
cdr3_length: 19
d_call: -
j_call: TRBJ1-2

cdr3_aa: CASSLDSGLQETQYF
cdr3_nt: TGTGCCAGCAGTCTCGACAGTGGACTCCAAGAGACCCAGTACTTC
v_call: TRBV12-3/TRBV12-4
clone_size: -
cdr3_length: 15
d_call: -
j_call: TRBJ2-5

cdr3_aa: CASSPGDRIYNEQFF
cdr3_nt: TGTGCCAGCAGCCCTGGGGACAGGATCTACAATGAGCAGTTCTTC
v_call: TRBV9
clone_size: few
cdr3_length: 15
d_call: TRBD1
j_call: TRBJ2-1

cdr3_aa: CASSSRVGQTQYF
cdr3_nt: TGTGCCAGCAGCAGCAGGGTCGGGCAGACCCAGTACTTC
v_call: TRBV13
clone_size: -
cdr3_length: 13
d_call: -
j_call: TRBJ2-5

cdr3_aa: CASSRQPRETQYF
cdr3_nt: TGTGCCAGCAGTCGACAGCCCAGAGAGACCCAGTACTTC
v_call: TRBV6-5
clone_size: few
cdr3_length: 13
d_call: -
j_call: TRBJ2-5

cdr3_aa: CASSYHRDPYNEQFF
cdr3_nt: TGTGCCAGCAGCTACCACCGGGACCCCTACAATGAGCAGTTCTTC
v_call: TRBV7-2
clone_size: many
cdr3_length: 15
d_call: -
j_call: TRBJ2-1

cdr3_aa: CSASVGGPGNEQFF
cdr3_nt: TGCAGTGCTAGTGTGGGGGGGCCTGGAAATGAGCAGTTCTTC
v_call: TRBV20-1
clone_size: many
cdr3_length: 14
d_call: -
j_call: TRBJ2-1

cdr3_aa: CASSLEGVATEAFF
cdr3_nt: TGTGCCAGCAGCTTGGAAGGGGTAGCGACTGAAGCTTTCTTT
v_call: TRBV5-4
clone_size: -
cdr3_length: 14
d_call: -
j_call: TRBJ1-1

cdr3_aa: CASTLHGGVGNTEAFF
cdr3_nt: TGTGCCAGCACCCTGCACGGGGGGGTGGGGAACACTGAAGCTTTCTTT
v_call: TRBV6-1
clone_size: -
cdr3_length: 16
d_call: -
j_call: TRBJ1-1

cdr3_aa: CSVRMNTEAFF
cdr3_nt: TGCAGCGTAAGGATGAACACTGAAGCTTTCTTT
v_call: TRBV29-1
clone_size: few
cdr3_length: 11
d_call: -
j_call: TRBJ1-1

cdr3_aa: CASSHDRARSSYNEQFF
cdr3_nt: TGTGCCAGCAGCCACGACAGGGCCCGCAGCTCCTACAATGAGCAGTTCTTC
v_call: TRBV7-8
clone_size: few
cdr3_length: 17
d_call: TRBD1
j_call: TRBJ2-1

cdr3_aa: CASGPGPYGYTF
cdr3_nt: TGTGCCAGCGGACCCGGACCCTATGGCTACACCTTC
v_call: TRBV9
clone_size: few
cdr3_length: 12
d_call: -
j_call: TRBJ1-2

cdr3_aa: CASSPGLARETQYF
cdr3_nt: TGCGCCAGCAGCCCAGGACTAGCCAGAGAGACCCAGTACTTC
v_call: TRBV4-3
clone_size: -
cdr3_length: 14
d_call: TRBD2
j_call: TRBJ2-5

cdr3_aa: CASSLLHEAFF
cdr3_nt: TGTGCCAGCAGCTTATTACATGAAGCTTTCTTT
v_call: TRBV7-3
clone_size: -
cdr3_length: 11
d_call: -
j_call: TRBJ1-1

cdr3_aa: CSASALGTGAADTQYF
cdr3_nt: TGCAGTGCTAGCGCCTTAGGGACAGGGGCAGCAGATACGCAGTATTTT
v_call: TRBV20-1
clone_size: few
cdr3_length: 16
d_call: TRBD1
j_call: TRBJ2-3

cdr3_aa: CASSGVPDSTDTQYF
cdr3_nt: TGTGCCAGCAGCGGAGTTCCTGACAGCACAGATACGCAGTATTTT
v_call: TRBV6-2/TRBV6-3
clone_size: many
cdr3_length: 15
d_call: -
j_call: TRBJ2-3

cdr3_aa: CATSPTWGETQYF
cdr3_nt: TGTGCCACCAGCCCTACTTGGGGAGAGACCCAGTACTTC
v_call: TRBV15
clone_size: few
cdr3_length: 13
d_call: -
j_call: TRBJ2-5

cdr3_aa: CASSLEGTGGTEAFF
cdr3_nt: TGTGCCAGCAGCTTAGAAGGGACAGGGGGCACTGAAGCTTTCTTT
v_call: TRBV11-2
clone_size: many
cdr3_length: 15
d_call: TRBD1
j_call: TRBJ1-1

cdr3_aa: CASSYDAAYEQYF
cdr3_nt: TGTGCCAGCAGTTACGACGCAGCCTACGAGCAGTACTTC
v_call: TRBV6-5
clone_size: many
cdr3_length: 13
d_call: -
j_call: TRBJ2-7

cdr3_aa: CASSPYSPQETQYF
cdr3_nt: TGTGCCAGCTCACCCTACAGTCCCCAAGAGACCCAGTACTTC
v_call: TRBV27
clone_size: many
cdr3_length: 14
d_call: -
j_call: TRBJ2-5

cdr3_aa: CASSLVYLGPYEQYF
cdr3_nt: TGCGCCAGCAGCTTGGTTTATCTAGGTCCCTACGAGCAGTACTTC
v_call: TRBV5-1
clone_size: many
cdr3_length: 15
d_call: -
j_call: TRBJ2-7

cdr3_aa: CASSPGGPRYNEQFF
cdr3_nt: TGTGCCAGCAGTCCAGGGGGTCCTCGTTACAATGAGCAGTTCTTC
v_call: TRBV28
clone_size: -
cdr3_length: 15
d_call: TRBD1
j_call: TRBJ2-1

cdr3_aa: CSARALDRNTEAFF
cdr3_nt: TGCAGTGCTAGAGCCCTTGACAGAAACACTGAAGCTTTCTTT
v_call: TRBV20-1
clone_size: few
cdr3_length: 14
d_call: -
j_call: TRBJ1-1

cdr3_aa: CASSQEWVAGGAKNIQYF
cdr3_nt: TGCGCCAGCAGCCAAGAATGGGTGGCGGGGGGAGCCAAAAACATTCAGTACTTC
v_call: TRBV4-1
clone_size: few
cdr3_length: 18
d_call: TRBD2
j_call: TRBJ2-4

cdr3_aa: CASSRGAPVPYEQYF
cdr3_nt: TGCGCCAGCAGCCGAGGGGCCCCAGTCCCCTACGAGCAGTACTTC
v_call: TRBV4-3
clone_size: few
cdr3_length: 15
d_call: -
j_call: TRBJ2-7

cdr3_aa: CASSAQGNTEAFF
cdr3_nt: TGTGCCAGCAGCGCACAGGGAAACACTGAAGCTTTCTTT
v_call: TRBV7-2
clone_size: few
cdr3_length: 13
d_call: -
j_call: TRBJ1-1

cdr3_aa: CSGWTGGNTEAFF
cdr3_nt: TGCAGCGGCTGGACAGGGGGCAACACTGAAGCTTTCTTT
v_call: TRBV29-1
clone_size: many
cdr3_length: 13
d_call: TRBD1
j_call: TRBJ1-1

cdr3_aa: CATSRENQPQHF
cdr3_nt: TGTGCCACCAGCAGAGAAAATCAGCCCCAGCATTTT
v_call: TRBV15
clone_size: few
cdr3_length: 12
d_call: -
j_call: TRBJ1-5